This TCR beta chain is from a study of response to subunit inactivated influenza vaccine. The germline V gene encodes CDR1 SQVTM and CDR2 ANQGSEA. The CDR3 contains 16 residues. V gave up 4 bases and J gave up 0 bases; unmatched junction bases: 12. TCRdb re-analysed the RT-PCR reads in MiXCR, keeping a single row per CDR3 protein. The table lists roughly 670,000 distinct CDR3 sequences, 13% to 15% of them singletons. Points from the study as a whole: Authors proposed each seasonal influenza vaccination draws in few new T cells.

Turning to this clonotype: The antigen remains unidentified.

The material sequenced was PBMCs from blood, taken about 14 days before vaccination. V is TRBV29-1 and J is TRBJ2-7; 7 bases map to TRBD2. The clonotype originates from a middle-aged man who received an inactivated influenza vaccine. CDR3: CSVGAPSGGSSYEQYF. The CDR3 region has the DNA TGCAGCGTTGGAGCCCCTAGCGGAGGCAGCTCCTACGAGCAGTACTTC.